The T cell receptor beta chain described here comes from a study of T cells in Graves' hyperthyroidism and ophthalmopathy. Study-level results: Most thyroid clonotypes that were expanded above 0.001 also turned up in blood. Ophthalmopathy, as predicted by the model, came a median about six months after the prediction.

This clonotype showed up many times. What it recognizes is unknown. Ophthalmopathy patients had Clinical Activity Score at least 3, NOSPECS grade at least 4, duration under 3 months. The PBMCs had their origin in approximately 10 ml of fresh peripheral blood. Amplification of TCR beta CDR3 regions was performed using RNA transcripts as template. With the HTBI primer set, the TCR CDR3 went through a first round of RT-PCR. One entry per CDR3 protein results from TCRdb running MiXCR on the multiplex PCR reads. The sample lists 550,000 to 600,000 distinct CDR3 sequences; approximately 15% were seen once. This receptor was taken from a woman younger than 35 with Graves' ophthalmopathy. The sample was blood.

CDR3 nucleotide sequence: TGTGCCAGCAGCTTATTTTTGGGCGAGCAGTACTTC. It yields the protein CASSLFLGEQYF. The chain has TRBV7-2 and TRBJ2-7; D is uncertain. Trimming removed 2 bases at V and 6 bases at J, with 8 bases between. Germline CDR1 and CDR2: SGHTA and FQGNSA. The CDR3 is 12 residues long. The variable domain in full, completed from reference TRBV7-2 and TRBJ2-7, reads GAGVSQSPSNKVTEKGKDVELRCDPISGHTALYWYRQSLGQGLEFLIYFQGNSAPDKSGLPSDRFSAERTGGSVSTLTIQRTQQEDSAVYLCASSLFLGEQYFGPGTRLTVT.